This TCR beta chain is from a study of cytomegalovirus exposure and HLA in healthy donors. Study-wide background: The 100 to 150 validation repertoires matched the roughly 700 first-cohort repertoires in platform, a later analysis reported.

Sequencing used immunoSEQ multiplex PCR; TCRdb keeps in-frame clones, though not all of them. Of about 200,000 clones listed, 83% were seen once; the top ten hold around 5.5%. V shed 4 bases, J shed 5 bases, and the junction held 7 bases outside the gene matches. The CDR3 has 15 amino acids. The V gene's germline CDR1 is SGHTA and CDR2 FQGTGA. About this clone: The antigen is unknown.

Regarding the study as a whole: TCR clusters originating in the first cohort tended to co-occur in the 100 to 150 validation repertoires, according to a later analysis. Listed as cytomegalovirus-associated were more than 150 TCR beta chains.

The specimen was PBMCs. This TCR derives from a young woman in good health and CMV-seronegative. This chain links TRBV7-3 with TRBJ2-1, with 8 bases matching TRBD1. DNA for the CDR3: TGTGCCAGCAGCTCCCCCAGGGGGCTGCACAATGAGCAGTTCTTC. Translating it yields CASSSPRGLHNEQFF.